The T cell receptor beta chain under discussion was sequenced for a study of blood T cell repertoires in COVID-19 (dated by TCRdb to between 2020 and 2021). Study-level background: The collaborator samples originated in the United States, Italy and Spain and spanned the acute and convalescent phases of COVID-19. The material from the prospective study consisted of cDNA or gDNA derived from T cells, B-cell-depleted T cells, or PBMCs. Deeply sampled blood TCRbeta repertoires from subjects exposed to, actively infected with, or recovered from COVID-19 were included in the dataset. The repertoires were released in a freely available public database meant as a resource for research on the immune response to SARS-CoV-2. Samples were obtained from the ongoing ImmuneRACE study (first 160 participants) and from over 1,000 subjects provided by 6 global collaborators. Sample metadata almost always included a de-identified subject ID, COVID-19 status, age in years and sex. Where available, HLA class I and class II types were obtained from metadata supplied by the sample provider rather than from assay-based typing.

TCRbeta CDR3 regions were amplified from genomic DNA using the immunoSEQ Assay, a bias-controlled multiplex PCR. The original pipeline was this. Nucleated cell counts per sample were estimated from amplification of reference gene primers within the assay. To quantify the absolute abundance of each unique TCRbeta CDR3 rearrangement, sequence reads were collapsed and filtered. For each sample, productive Simpson clonality was calculated by taking the square root of Simpson's diversity index across productive rearrangements. This is the immuneACCESS table as TCRdb keeps it, with only in-frame sequences that have V and J called. A part of the clones is gone; compared with another copy, unresolved V genes explain less than half, and the rest is unexplained. For V, J and clone size, that table is used; D and trimming come from the DNA. The sample profile shows over 120,000 clones; 65% to 85% of them were found once. The ten largest clones represent less than 2% of the sample.

Reading from cysteine to phenylalanine, the CDR3 counts 14 amino acids. Only CDR3 DNA remains: 42 bases, in frame from the first base. As encoded in the germline V gene (reference sequence), CDR1 is MNHEY while CDR2 is SMNVEV. V is reduced by 4 bases and J by 3 bases, leaving a spacing of 13 bases between them. The collaborating institutions used their own protocols to collect whole blood in K2EDTA tubes. For TCRbeta analysis, collaborator samples were shipped as frozen whole blood, as isolated PBMCs, or as DNA extracted from either sample type. General conclusions and limits of the study: Clinical and demographic metadata were provided uncurated, with the amount varying by source and participant.

With regard to this clone: It lacks a known antigen. There are no base qualities to consult, and no much larger clone falls within one base. The same CDR3 arises from other DNA sequences in this sample as well.

The receptor was derived from a woman aged 55-70 years with acute or convalescent COVID-19. Sequenced sample: peripheral blood. This receptor chain uses TRBV27 and TRBJ2-7, with TRBD1 tentatively as D gene (6 bases match). The CDR3 protein is CASSSGQRFYEQYF. At the DNA level, the sequence is TGTGCCAGCAGTTCCGGACAGAGATTCTACGAGCAGTACTTC.